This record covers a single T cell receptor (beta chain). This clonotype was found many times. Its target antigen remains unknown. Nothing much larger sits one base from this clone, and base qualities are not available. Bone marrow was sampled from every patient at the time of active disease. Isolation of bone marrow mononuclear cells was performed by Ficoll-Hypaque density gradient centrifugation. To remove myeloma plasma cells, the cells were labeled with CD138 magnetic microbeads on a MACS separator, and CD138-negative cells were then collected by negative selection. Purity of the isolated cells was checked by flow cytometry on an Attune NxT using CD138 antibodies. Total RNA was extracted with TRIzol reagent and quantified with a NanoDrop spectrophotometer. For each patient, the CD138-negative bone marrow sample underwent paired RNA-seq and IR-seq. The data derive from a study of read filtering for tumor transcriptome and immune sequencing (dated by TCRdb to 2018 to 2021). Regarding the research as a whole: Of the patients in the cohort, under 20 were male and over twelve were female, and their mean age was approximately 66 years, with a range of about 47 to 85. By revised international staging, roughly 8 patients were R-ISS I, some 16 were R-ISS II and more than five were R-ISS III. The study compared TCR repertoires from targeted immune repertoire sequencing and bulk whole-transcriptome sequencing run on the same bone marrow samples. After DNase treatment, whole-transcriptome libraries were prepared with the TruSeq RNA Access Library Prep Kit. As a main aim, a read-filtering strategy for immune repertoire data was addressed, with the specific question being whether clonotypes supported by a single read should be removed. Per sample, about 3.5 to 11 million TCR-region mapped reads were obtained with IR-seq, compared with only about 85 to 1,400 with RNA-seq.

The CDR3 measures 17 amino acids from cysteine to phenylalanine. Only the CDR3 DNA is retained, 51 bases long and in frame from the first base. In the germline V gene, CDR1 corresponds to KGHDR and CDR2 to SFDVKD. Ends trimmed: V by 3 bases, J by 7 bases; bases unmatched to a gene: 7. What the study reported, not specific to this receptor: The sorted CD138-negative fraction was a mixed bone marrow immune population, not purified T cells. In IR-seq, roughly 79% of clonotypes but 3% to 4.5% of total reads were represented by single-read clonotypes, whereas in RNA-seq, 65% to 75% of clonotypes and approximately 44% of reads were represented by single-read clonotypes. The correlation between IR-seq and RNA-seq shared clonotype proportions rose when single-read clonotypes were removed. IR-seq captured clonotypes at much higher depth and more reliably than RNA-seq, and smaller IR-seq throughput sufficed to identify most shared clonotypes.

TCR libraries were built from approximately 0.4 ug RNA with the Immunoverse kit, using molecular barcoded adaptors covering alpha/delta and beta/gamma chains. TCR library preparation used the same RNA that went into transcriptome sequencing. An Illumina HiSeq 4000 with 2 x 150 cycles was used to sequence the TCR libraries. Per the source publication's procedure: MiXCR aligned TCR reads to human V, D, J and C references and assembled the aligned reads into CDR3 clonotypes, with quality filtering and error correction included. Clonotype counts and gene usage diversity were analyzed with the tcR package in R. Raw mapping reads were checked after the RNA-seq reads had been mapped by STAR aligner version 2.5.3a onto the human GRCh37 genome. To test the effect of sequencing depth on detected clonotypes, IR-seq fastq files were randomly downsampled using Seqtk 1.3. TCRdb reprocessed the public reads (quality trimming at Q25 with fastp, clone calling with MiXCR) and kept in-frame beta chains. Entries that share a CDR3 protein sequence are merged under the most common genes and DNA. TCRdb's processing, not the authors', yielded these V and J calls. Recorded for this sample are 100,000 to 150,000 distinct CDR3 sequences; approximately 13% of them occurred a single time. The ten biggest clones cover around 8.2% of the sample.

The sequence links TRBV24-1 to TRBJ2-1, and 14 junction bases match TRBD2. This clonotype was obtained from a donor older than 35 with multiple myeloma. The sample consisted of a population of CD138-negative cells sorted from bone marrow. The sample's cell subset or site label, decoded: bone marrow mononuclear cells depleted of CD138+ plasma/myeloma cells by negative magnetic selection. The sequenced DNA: TGTGCCACCAGTGATCCTCCGCGACTAGCGGGGGGGAATGAGCAGTTCTTC. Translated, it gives CATSDPPRLAGGNEQFF.